What follows are 30 T cell receptor beta chains derived from one specimen sequenced in a study of control samples from healthy donors and cancer patients. Assay used: immunoSEQ multiplex PCR; TCRdb lists only in-frame clones, some missing. This table has about 100,000 clones, roughly 87% appearing once. Input material: blood. Every receptor here comes from a woman aged 50 to 60 in good health.

The V call is TRBV19, the J call TRBJ2-2; tentative D call: TRBD2 (6 bases). V lost 8 bases and J lost 4, with 11 bases in between. The CDR3 is made up of 13 amino acids. Germline lookup yields CDR1 LNHDA and CDR2 SQIVND (reference sequence). The CDR3 bases are TGTGCCAGTTGGGACTCTTTCACCGGGGAGCTGTTTTTT. This encodes CASWDSFTGELFF.

This chain uses TRBV4-1 with TRBJ1-1, with 7 positions matching TRBD1. After removal of 1 base from V and 2 bases from J, the junction contained 13 bases not matched to a gene. CDR3 length equals 18 residues. The V gene's germline CDR1 is MGHRA and CDR2 YSYEKL. The CDR3 DNA reads TGCGCCAGCAGCCAAGGACTTCCCTGGACAGGAGGTAACACTGAAGCTTTCTTT. As protein: CASSQGLPWTGGNTEAFF.

The chain carries TRBV19 and TRBJ1-2, with D possibly being TRBD1 (6 bases). This CDR3 has 15 residues. Germline V lookup: CDR1 LNHDA, CDR2 SQIVND (reference sequence). V shed 1 base and J shed 7 bases, with 16 bases lying between them. DNA of the CDR3: TGTGCCAGTAGTATAGCTGGGACAAGGGATCCTGGCTACACCTTC. The encoded protein is CASSIAGTRDPGYTF.

V usage is TRBV5-5 and J usage is TRBJ2-7; D is ambiguous. V was pared by 2 bases and J by 3 bases, with 12 bases between. This CDR3 comprises 14 residues. Per the germline V gene, CDR1 is SGHKS and CDR2 is YYEKEE (reference sequence). CDR3 nucleotide sequence: TGTGCCAGCAGCTTAAGAGCACAATTCTACGAGCAGTACGTC. It yields the protein CASSLRAQFYEQYV.

The V gene is TRBV3-1 (or the pseudogene TRBV3-2), the J gene TRBJ1-4; D remains ambiguous. Germline loops: CDR1 LGHDT, CDR2 YNNKEL (reference sequence). CDR3 length: 15 amino acids. V was trimmed by 7 bases and J by 0 bases, leaving 12 bases between them. The CDR3 protein is CASTPRGSTNEKLFF. The CDR3 bases are TGTGCCAGCACCCCCCGAGGATCAACTAATGAAAAACTGTTTTTT.

J is TRBJ1-1 and V is TRBV29-1; D gene uncertain. The germline V gene encodes CDR1 SQVTM and CDR2 ANQGSEA. Trimming stripped 4 bases from V and 4 bases from J, with 10 bases between. The CDR3 length is 12 residues. The CDR3 bases are TGCAGCGTTGGACAAGTAGGCACTGAAGCTTTCTTT. Encoded protein: CSVGQVGTEAFF.

The V and J genes are TRBV4-3 and TRBJ1-5; D unresolved. Looked up from germline, CDR1 is LGHNA and CDR2 is YSLEER. This CDR3 region has 14 residues. The V gene lost 0 bases and the J gene lost 6 bases, with 9 bases spanning the gap. The CDR3 here is CASSQDQLRQPQHF. CDR3 coding DNA: TGCGCCAGCAGCCAAGATCAGTTACGTCAGCCCCAGCATTTT.

The chain links TRBV4-3 to TRBJ1-2, with 8 nucleotides matching TRBD1. There are 17 residues in the CDR3. V lost 2 bases to trimming and J lost 2 bases; unmatched junction nucleotides: 10. Germline CDR1 LGHNA, CDR2 YSLEER. The CDR3 is CASSQRGTGGLNYGYTF. DNA for the CDR3: TGCGCCAGCAGCCAAAGGGGAACAGGGGGATTGAACTATGGCTACACCTTC.

The V and J genes are TRBV9 and TRBJ2-5; D might be TRBD2 (6 bases). There are 12 residues in the CDR3. Germline V gives CDR1 SGDLS, CDR2 YYNGEE. The germline V and J ends were trimmed by 7 bases and 2 bases, with 9 bases remaining between them. The CDR3 sequence: CASPAGQETQYF. The CDR3 DNA is TGTGCCAGCCCGGCGGGACAAGAGACCCAGTACTTC. Looking up the rest from reference TRBV9 and TRBJ2-5 gives the full variable domain: DSGVTQTPKHLITATGQRVTLRCSPRSGDLSVYWYQQSLDQGLQFLIQYYNGEERAKGNILERFSAQQFPDLHSELNLSSLELGDSALYFCASPAGQETQYFGPGTRLLVL.

The CDR3 region is CASSFIPGEKLFF. The CDR3 DNA reads TGTGCCAGCAGCTTTATCCCAGGGGAAAAACTGTTTTTT. The genes are TRBV7-3 and TRBJ1-4, with a tentative D call TRBD1 (5 bases). Germline values: CDR1 SGHTA, CDR2 FQGTGA. The CDR3 is made up of 13 amino acids. V dropped 3 bases and J dropped 8 bases, with 10 bases sitting between them. Drawing the rest from reference TRBV7-3 and TRBJ1-4, the complete variable domain is GAGVSQTPSNKVTEKGKYVELRCDPISGHTALYWYRQSLGQGPEFLIYFQGTGAADDSGLPNDRFFAVRPEGSVSTLKIQRTERGDSAVYLCASSFIPGEKLFFGSGTQLSVL.

The V gene is TRBV7-7, the J gene TRBJ2-7; 12 bases align to TRBD2. Germline CDR1 is SSHAT and CDR2 is FNYEAQ (reference sequence). V trimming: 4 bases; J trimming: 2 bases; junction bases outside the gene matches: 9. The CDR3 loop spans 17 amino acids. As DNA, the CDR3 is TGTGCCAGCAGCTGGACTAGCGGGGTGAGGTGTCCCTACGAGCAGTACTTC. This encodes CASSWTSGVRCPYEQYF.

The chain has TRBV7-9 and TRBJ1-4, with TRBD1 as a possible D gene (5 bases). The germline gives CDR1 SEHNR, CDR2 FQNEAQ (reference sequence). V was clipped by 5 bases and J by 3 bases, with 16 bases between them. This CDR3 region has 16 residues. CDR3 region: CASSPSGLRPNEKLFF. CDR3 DNA sequence: TGTGCCAGCAGCCCTTCAGGGTTACGGCCTAATGAAAAACTGTTTTTT.

Only one count was recorded for this clone. This rearrangement joins TRBV25-1 to TRBJ2-2, with 10 bases lining up with TRBD1. J lost 6 bases, V lost 8 bases, and 9 bases had no gene match. This CDR3 is 15 amino acids long. Germline V gene lookup returns CDR1 MGHDK and CDR2 SYGVNS. Written as DNA, the CDR3 is TGTGCCAGCGGTTTCCGGGACAGGGGTGCCGGGGAGCTGTTTTTT. The encoded protein is CASGFRDRGAGELFF.

The J gene is TRBJ2-1, the V gene TRBV6-2 or TRBV6-3, with 14 bases fitting TRBD2. This CDR3 comprises 15 residues. V was pared by 6 bases and J by 13 bases, with 11 bases of the junction left unmatched. CDR1 MNHEY and CDR2 SVGEGT come from the germline V gene. The CDR3 spells CASSSGTSGSRGQFF. CDR3 bases: TGTGCCAGCAGCTCCGGGACTAGCGGGAGTCGCGGCCAGTTCTTC.

V and J are TRBV4-1 and TRBJ1-1; no firm D call. The CDR3 consists of 19 residues. Looked up from germline, CDR1 is MGHRA and CDR2 is YSYEKL. Trimming left V 4 bases short and J 1 base short, with 25 bases between. The CDR3 DNA sequence: TGCGCCAGCAGCCCGCAACCAAGACTAATCGGACGGGAGAACACTGAAGCTTTCTTT. It translates to CASSPQPRLIGRENTEAFF.

This clone was observed once. This chain joins TRBV12-5 and TRBJ2-5, with no clear D. CDR1 is LGHNT, CDR2 FRNRAP, per germline. V lost 6 bases and J lost 5, with 22 bases in between. CDR3 length: 16 amino acids. CDR3 DNA sequence: TGTGCTAGTGGCCTGGGCCCGAGGATGGGTCAGGAGACCCAGTACTTC. Translating gives CASGLGPRMGQETQYF.

The table lists this clone with a few counts. The CDR3 DNA follows: TGTGCCAGCAGCTTACGAGGAGATGAGCAGTTCTTC. This gives the protein CASSLRGDEQFF. The chain combines TRBV7-3 with TRBJ2-1; D is uncertain. Germline V CDR1 and CDR2: SGHTA, FQGTGA. This CDR3 spans 12 amino acids. Trimming cost V 2 bases and J 8 bases, with 7 bases left between them.

The sample holds a few counts of this clone. The chain joins TRBV5-1 to TRBJ1-1; no clear D gene. V lost 1 base to trimming and J lost 4 bases, with 5 bases between them. The CDR3 sequence is 12 residues long. CDR1 and CDR2 (germline): SGHRS, YFSETQ. The CDR3 loop is CASSLSFTEAFF. The CDR3, as DNA: TGCGCCAGCAGCTTGTCCTTCACTGAAGCTTTCTTT. The full variable domain, in which reference TRBV5-1 and TRBJ1-1 provide the parts outside the CDR3, is KAGVTQTPRYLIKTRGQQVTLSCSPISGHRSVSWYQQTPGQGLQFLFEYFSETQRNKGNFPGRFSGRQFSNSRSEMNVSTLELGDSALYLCASSLSFTEAFFGQGTRLTVV.

The chain links TRBV19 to TRBJ2-3; 7 nucleotides match TRBD1. The CDR3 consists of 15 residues. CDR1 and CDR2 from the germline V gene are LNHDA and SQIVND (reference sequence). J was trimmed by 0 bases and V by 6 bases; bases with no gene match: 6. The CDR3 here is CASRNRDSSTDTQYF. CDR3 coding DNA: TGTGCCAGTAGGAACCGGGACAGTAGCACAGATACGCAGTATTTT.

This clone appeared once. V gene TRBV13 combines with J gene TRBJ1-4, with no clear D. Per the germline V gene, CDR1 is PRHDT and CDR2 is FYEKMQ (reference sequence). This CDR3 contains 14 residues. Trimming stripped 5 bases from V and 10 bases from J, with 17 bases between. The CDR3 reads CASSLRAVYGKLFF. In DNA, the CDR3 is TGTGCCAGCAGCCTAAGAGCCGTCTACGGAAAACTGTTTTTT.

The chain is built from TRBV7-9 and TRBJ1-1; the D is unclear. Germline values: CDR1 SEHNR, CDR2 FQNEAQ (reference sequence). V was clipped by 2 bases and J by 1 base, with 5 bases between them. There are 13 residues in the CDR3. The CDR3 loop reads CASSLISNTEAFF. In DNA, the CDR3 is TGTGCCAGCAGCTTAATATCGAACACTGAAGCTTTCTTT.

This clone has a single count. V and J are TRBV7-9 and TRBJ2-7; TRBD2 matches at 10 bases. CDR1 is SEHNR and CDR2 is FQNEAQ in the germline V gene (reference sequence). CDR3 length equals 15 residues. V lost 4 bases to trimming and J lost 1 base; unmatched junction nucleotides: 4. CDR3 residues: CASSSRTSGSYEQYV. CDR3 DNA: TGTGCCAGCAGCTCCCGGACTAGCGGATCCTACGAGCAGTACGTC.

The chain is built from TRBV6-5 and TRBJ1-3, with 7 bases matching TRBD1. The CDR3 consists of 15 residues. V shed 6 bases and J 0 bases; nucleotides not matched to a gene: 5. CDR1 and CDR2 (germline): MNHEY, SVGAGI. The CDR3 here is CASRPGGFSGNTIYF. The DNA of the CDR3 is TGTGCCAGCAGGCCAGGGGGTTTCTCTGGAAACACCATATATTTT.

The table lists this clone with a count of one. The rearrangement uses TRBV5-5 and TRBJ2-5; unclear D gene. Germline CDR1 and CDR2: SGHKS and YYEKEE (reference sequence). The CDR3 is 16 residues long. Trimming cost V 2 bases and J 0 bases, with 14 bases left between them. The DNA for the CDR3 is TGTGCCAGCAGCTTAGGGTTAGGCTTGTACCAAGAGACCCAGTACTTC. Translated, it gives CASSLGLGLYQETQYF.

The CDR3 is CATSRDAGSSYEQYF. Here the CDR3 DNA reads TGTGCCACCAGCAGAGACGCAGGGTCCTCCTACGAGCAGTACTTC. This rearrangement joins TRBV15 to TRBJ2-7, with D perhaps matching TRBD1 (5 bases). Trimming pared 0 bases from V and 0 bases from J, leaving 9 bases between. The CDR3 is 15 residues long. The V gene's germline CDR1 is LNHNV and CDR2 YYDKDF (reference sequence).

The rearrangement links TRBV7-7 to TRBJ2-2, with D perhaps matching TRBD2 (6 bases). The CDR3 runs 13 residues. Trimming cost V 5 bases and J 4 bases, with 8 bases left between them. CDR1 and CDR2 (germline): SSHAT, FNYEAQ (reference sequence). The CDR3 protein is CASSQTSTGELFF. The CDR3 coding sequence is TGTGCCAGCAGCCAGACTAGCACCGGGGAGCTGTTTTTT. Full variable domain (rest looked up from reference TRBV7-7 and TRBJ2-2): GAGVSQSPRYKVTKRGQDVTLRCDPISSHATLYWYQQALGQGPEFLTYFNYEAQPDKSGLPSDRFSAERPEGSISTLTIQRTEQRDSAMYRCASSQTSTGELFFGEGSRLTVL.

This clone was seen ten or more times. This rearrangement joins TRBV7-9 to TRBJ2-5, with TRBD1 matching over 11 bases. The length of the CDR3 is 16 residues. The germline CDR1 and CDR2 sequences are SEHNR and FQNEAQ (reference sequence). After removal of 6 bases from V and 3 bases from J, the junction contained 9 bases not matched to a gene. The CDR3 protein is CASSHPLGQGEETQYF. The CDR3 coding sequence is TGTGCCAGCAGTCACCCGCTGGGACAGGGGGAAGAGACCCAGTACTTC.

The J gene is TRBJ1-2, the V gene TRBV5-4, with 12 bases aligning to TRBD1. The V and J ends lost 4 bases and 4 bases, in that order; junction bases with no gene match: 5. The CDR3 length is 15 residues. CDR1 SGHNT and CDR2 YYREEE come from the germline V gene (reference sequence). CDR3 sequence: CASSTPGQGAYGYTF. The CDR3 DNA sequence: TGTGCCAGCAGCACCCCGGGACAGGGGGCCTATGGCTACACCTTC. The variable domain in full, completed from reference TRBV5-4 and TRBJ1-2, reads ETGVTQSPTHLIKTRGQQVTLRCSSQSGHNTVSWYQQALGQGPQFIFQYYREEENGRGNFPPRFSGLQFPNYSSELNVNALELDDSALYLCASSTPGQGAYGYTFGSGTRLTVV.

The chain has TRBV5-6 and TRBJ1-4; tentative D call: TRBD1 (6 bases). V was pared by 0 bases and J by 8 bases, with 8 bases between. This CDR3 is 13 amino acids long. Germline-derived CDR1 and CDR2 are SGHDT and YYEEEE. CDR3 protein: CASSLGTVEKLFF. In DNA, the CDR3 is TGTGCCAGCAGCTTGGGGACAGTAGAAAAACTGTTTTTT.

The chain combines TRBV5-1 with TRBJ2-2; 7 positions match TRBD2. Germline assignment: CDR1 SGHRS and CDR2 YFSETQ. V lost 4 bases and J lost 3; bases outside the gene matches: 6. This CDR3 is 15 amino acids long. The CDR3: CASSLSSGDTGELFF. The CDR3 coding sequence is TGCGCCAGCAGCCTTTCTAGCGGAGACACCGGGGAGCTGTTTTTT.